These T cell receptor beta chains were read from a single sample in a study of T-cell memory formation after mild COVID-19. MiXCR was run by TCRdb on the 5' RACE reads, yielding one entry per CDR3 protein. The sample contains about 310,000 distinct CDR3 sequences, roughly 19% of which appear only once. Sequencing was performed on PBMCs or a T cell subset sorted from them (not recorded which). These receptors all come from a man between 18 and 29 years old who had mild COVID-19 (a few samples of this study predate the infection). Cell type and time point are not known. The CDR3 runs from the conserved cysteine through the conserved F or W. D genes are given only for firm matches. Size tells how often a clone was seen (once, few, many) or the class of an expanded clone, and some rows leave it out.

cdr3_length	j_call	clone_size	d_call	v_call	cdr3_aa	cdr3_nt
13	TRBJ2-5	few	NA	TRBV29-1	CSVGGSRKETQYF	TGCAGCGTTGGAGGGTCACGGAAAGAGACCCAGTACTTC
17	TRBJ2-2	NA	NA	TRBV5-1	CASSSSGRTVLTGELFF	TGCGCCAGCAGCTCGTCCGGTCGGACCGTACTCACCGGGGAGCTGTTTTTT
14	TRBJ1-1	few	NA	TRBV5-1	CASSFSLGNTEAFF	TGCGCCAGCAGCTTCAGCTTAGGGAACACTGAAGCTTTCTTT
14	TRBJ1-1	NA	NA	TRBV27	CASIKNPGGTEAFF	TGTGCCAGCATCAAAAACCCTGGGGGCACTGAAGCTTTCTTT
11	TRBJ1-2	once	NA	TRBV20-1	CSAGGETGYTF	TGCAGTGCGGGCGGGGAAACTGGCTACACCTTC
14	TRBJ1-1	NA	NA	TRBV5-1	CASRGLGRNFQAFF	TGCGCCAGCAGGGGGTTAGGGCGGAACTTTCAAGCTTTCTTT
16	TRBJ2-2	NA	TRBD2	TRBV29-1	CSVGPTTSEGTGELFF	TGCAGCGTTGGGCCGACGACTAGCGAAGGCACCGGGGAGCTGTTTTTT
14	TRBJ2-5	NA	NA	TRBV7-2	CASSEEQGSGTQYF	TGTGCCAGCAGCGAAGAACAGGGTAGCGGGACCCAGTACTTC
17	TRBJ2-6	NA	NA	TRBV6-5	CASRRGAGLIGANVLTF	TGTGCCAGCAGGCGAGGGGCAGGGTTAATCGGGGCCAACGTCCTGACTTTC
14	TRBJ2-2	few	TRBD1	TRBV4-3	CASSQGTGNGELFF	TGCGCCAGCAGCCAAGGGACAGGGAACGGGGAGCTGTTTTTT
13	TRBJ2-1	NA	NA	TRBV28	CASSSVTDNEQFF	TGTGCCAGCAGTTCGGTGACTGACAATGAGCAGTTCTTC
15	TRBJ1-1	many	NA	TRBV18	CASSTTGIGNTEAFF	TGTGCCAGCTCAACTACAGGGATCGGAAACACTGAAGCTTTCTTT
17	TRBJ2-1	few	NA	TRBV7-8	CASSSPGAREGYNEQFF	TGTGCCAGCAGCTCCCCTGGGGCCAGGGAAGGGTACAATGAGCAGTTCTTC
13	TRBJ2-7	NA	NA	TRBV20-1	CSARRGPRYEQYF	TGCAGTGCTAGGCGAGGCCCCCGCTACGAGCAGTACTTC
11	TRBJ1-2	few	NA	TRBV6-2/TRBV6-3	CASSPGRWTAF	TGTGCCAGCAGTCCTGGGCGTTGGACGGCCTTC
18	TRBJ2-5	NA	TRBD2	TRBV30	CAWSSRRTSGDFQETQYF	TGTGCCTGGAGTTCCCGAAGGACTAGCGGGGATTTCCAAGAGACCCAGTACTTC
16	TRBJ2-2	few	NA	TRBV6-5	CASSERHLTNTGELFF	TGTGCCAGCAGTGAACGGCACCTTACGAACACCGGGGAGCTGTTTTTT
15	TRBJ2-5	NA	NA	TRBV5-4	CASGQGRGGEETQYF	TGTGCCAGCGGGCAGGGTCGGGGAGGTGAAGAGACCCAGTACTTC